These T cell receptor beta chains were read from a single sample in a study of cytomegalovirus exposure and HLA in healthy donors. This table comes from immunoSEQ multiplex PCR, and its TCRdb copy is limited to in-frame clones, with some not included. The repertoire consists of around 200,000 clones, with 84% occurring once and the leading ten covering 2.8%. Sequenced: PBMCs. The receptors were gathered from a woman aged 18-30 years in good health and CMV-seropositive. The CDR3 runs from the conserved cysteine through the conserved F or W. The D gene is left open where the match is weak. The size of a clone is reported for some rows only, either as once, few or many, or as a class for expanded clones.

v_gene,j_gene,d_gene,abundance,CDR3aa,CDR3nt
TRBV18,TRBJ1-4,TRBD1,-,CASSPQRTGLNEKLFF,TGTGCCAGCTCACCACAAAGGACAGGGCTTAATGAAAAACTGTTTTTT
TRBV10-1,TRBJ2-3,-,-,CASSGFYTDTQYF,TGCGCCAGCAGTGGTTTCTACACAGATACGCAGTATTTT
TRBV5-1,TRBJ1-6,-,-,CASHPSGRENSPLHF,TGCGCCAGCCACCCCTCCGGCAGGGAAAATTCACCCCTCCACTTT
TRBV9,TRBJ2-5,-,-,CASSVVPGGGTQYF,TGTGCCAGCAGCGTAGTCCCCGGGGGAGGGACCCAGTACTTC
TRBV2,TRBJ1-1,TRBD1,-,CASSQEQGTEAFF,TGTGCCAGCAGTCAAGAACAGGGGACTGAAGCTTTCTTT
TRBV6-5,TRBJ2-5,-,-,CASRDRARGETQYF,TGTGCCAGCAGAGACAGGGCTCGGGGGGAGACCCAGTACTTC
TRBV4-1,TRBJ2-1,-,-,CASSQERVYGEQFF,TGCGCCAGCAGCCAAGAACGAGTTTACGGTGAGCAGTTCTTC
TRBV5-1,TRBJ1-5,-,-,CASSLEGSGQPQHF,TGCGCCAGCTCACTTGAGGGTTCCGGTCAGCCCCAGCATTTT
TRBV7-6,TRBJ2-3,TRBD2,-,CASSPAGRTDTQYF,TGTGCCAGCAGCCCAGCGGGGCGAACCGATACGCAGTATTTT
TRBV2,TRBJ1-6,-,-,CATKVGVGLNSPLHF,TGTGCCACCAAGGTCGGTGTCGGACTTAATTCACCCCTCCACTTT
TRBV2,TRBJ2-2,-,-,CASSGLRDWLTGELFF,TGTGCCAGCAGTGGGCTCCGGGACTGGCTCACCGGGGAGCTGTTTTTT
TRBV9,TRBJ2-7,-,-,CASSPWTDTYEQYF,TGTGCCAGCAGCCCTTGGACAGATACCTACGAGCAGTACTTC
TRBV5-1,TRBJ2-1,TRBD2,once,CASSWAEALAANNEQFF,TGCGCCAGCAGCTGGGCCGAGGCACTAGCGGCGAACAATGAGCAGTTCTTC
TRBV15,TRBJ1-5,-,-,CATSRDLTEINQPQHF,TGTGCCACCAGCAGAGATCTCACAGAAATAAATCAGCCCCAGCATTTT
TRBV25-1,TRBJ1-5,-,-,CASSEGGSFNQPQHF,TGTGCCAGCAGTGAAGGGGGGTCCTTCAATCAGCCCCAGCATTTT
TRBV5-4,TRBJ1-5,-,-,CASSFTPGSNQPQHF,TGTGCCAGCAGCTTTACCCCCGGGAGCAATCAGCCCCAGCATTTT